Detailed here is one T cell receptor beta chain. The J segment lost 3 bases and the V segment lost 5 bases, leaving 5 bases of the junction unmatched. The CDR3 runs to 14 residues. Germline values: CDR1 SGHTA, CDR2 FQGNSA. These data originate in a study of cytomegalovirus exposure and HLA in healthy donors. Assay used: immunoSEQ multiplex PCR; TCRdb lists only in-frame clones, some missing. Of 180,000 or so clones listed, roughly nine tenths are singletons. The chain couples TRBV7-2 to TRBJ1-1, with 8 bases fitting TRBD1. Sequenced: PBMCs. The origin of this receptor is a man aged 18 to 30 in good health and CMV-seropositive. CDR3 residues: CASSLQGADTEAFF. CDR3 in DNA: TGTGCCAGCAGCCTCCAGGGGGCAGACACTGAAGCTTTCTTT. Variable domain in full (rest from reference TRBV7-2 and TRBJ1-1): GAGVSQSPSNKVTEKGKDVELRCDPISGHTALYWYRQSLGQGLEFLIYFQGNSAPDKSGLPSDRFSAERTGGSVSTLTIQRTQQEDSAVYLCASSLQGADTEAFFGQGTRLTVV.